The T cell receptor beta chain under discussion was sequenced for a study of Ad26.COV2.S vaccination and SARS-CoV-2 variants. Regarding the study as a whole: Participants given vaccine showed non-spike TCR breadth similar to that of placebo recipients. Vaccinees showed greater spike-specific TCR breadth than placebo recipients.

Sequencing was performed with immunoSEQ multiplex PCR; in TCRdb, only in-frame clones are kept and a portion is missing. The data contain approximately 400,000 clones, about 92% of them seen just once; the ten biggest clones take up about 3.8%. Trimming at V came to 6 bases and at J to 8 bases, leaving 21 bases not matched to a gene. CDR1 and CDR2 from the germline V gene are SNHLY and FYNNEI. This CDR3 comprises 19 residues. A word on this clone: Its antigen is as yet unknown.

The clonotype was recovered from a human donor who had recovered from COVID-19. The material was peripheral blood, obtained after recovery from COVID-19. The chain has TRBV2 and TRBJ1-4; TRBD1 matches 10 bases. The CDR3 coding sequence is TGTGCCAGCAGCTACGACAGGGGGCCTCAGAATACCTCAGGAGAAAAACTGTTTTTT. Amino acid sequence: CASSYDRGPQNTSGEKLFF.